Sequencing of this T cell receptor (beta chain) was carried out in a study of blood T cell repertoires in COVID-19. Overall study context: Sites across the United States, Italy and Spain contributed samples from acute and convalescent COVID-19.

Adults between about 18 and 95 years of age took part from fewer than 30 US areas. The assay was immunoSEQ multiplex PCR, and TCRdb's table has in-frame clones only and misses some. This sample has hundreds of thousands of clones; about 89% occur once, and the top ten carry 3.5% to 4.5%. Germline lookup yields CDR1 KGHDR and CDR2 SFDVKD. This CDR3 spans 14 amino acids. V shed 4 bases, J shed 6 bases, and the junction held 5 bases outside the gene matches. The clonotype was recovered from a woman aged 25 to 45 who had recovered from COVID-19. Sequenced sample: PBMCs or T cells enriched from blood (not recorded which). This rearrangement joins TRBV24-1 to TRBJ1-5; 7 bases fit TRBD1. CDR3 sequence reads: CATSDRGYGQPQHF. The CDR3, as DNA: TGTGCCACCAGTGACAGGGGGTATGGTCAGCCCCAGCATTTT.